This T cell receptor beta chain was sequenced for a study of cytomegalovirus exposure and HLA in healthy donors. Study as a whole: Around 80 million unique TCRs from HLA-typed donors were held in an early data release.

Findings and caveats of the study: Compared with the roughly 700-donor mean, an Asian-associated ancestry cluster reportedly had fewer N-insertions, according to a later analysis. CMV serostatus was the sole immune exposure data available. Previously analyzed data showed that most TCR beta V segments were productive at a frequency of about 90% or about 30%.

CDR1 and CDR2 from the germline V gene are SGHRS and YFSETQ. The ends lost 4 bases at V and 7 bases at J; junction bases unmatched: 6. The CDR3 is made up of 13 amino acids. A multiplex PCR was run with 60 Vbeta primers and 13 Jbeta primers. Sequencing used immunoSEQ multiplex PCR; TCRdb keeps in-frame clones, though not all of them. In the table there are tens of thousands of clones, approximately 79% of which are singletons. This clone was seen a few times. Its antigen remains unidentified. This TCR was sampled from a woman in her 40s in good health and CMV-seronegative. The material sequenced was PBMCs. The rearrangement links TRBV5-1 to TRBJ2-7; 9 bases agree with TRBD1. The CDR3 protein is CASSVGQGREQYF. The CDR3 DNA sequence: TGCGCCAGCAGCGTGGGACAGGGACGGGAGCAGTACTTC.